This TCR beta chain was sequenced in a study of OX40 agonist ivuxolimab in advanced cancers. Whole-study context: From about 20 to 80 years was the age range, with a mean of approximately 63 years, and around 83% were male. Study findings and constraints: Average numbers of expanded clones were greater in CD8+ T cells than in CD4+. The investigators did not determine what antigen specificity the expanded peripheral T cells had.

As concerns this clone: Antigen: not known.

The germline V gene encodes CDR1 ENHRY and CDR2 SYGVKD. CDR3 length equals 16 residues. V was pared by 3 bases and J by 7 bases, with 11 bases of the junction left unmatched. Using immunoSEQ multiplex PCR, the repertoire was profiled, and TCRdb retains in-frame clones only, with some absent. The sample has approximately 35,000 clones; approximately 80% are singletons. The sequence was collected from an adult with an advanced solid tumor such as melanoma, head and neck, liver or kidney cancer. The material sequenced was CD4+ or CD8+ T cells sorted from blood, taken in a trial of the OX40 agonist ivuxolimab. The chain has TRBV10-3 and TRBJ1-4; TRBD1 agrees at 7 bases. The CDR3 DNA is TGTGCCATCAGTGATCGAGGGGGCAGCGGAGCTGAAAAACTGTTTTTT. Encoded protein: CAISDRGGSGAEKLFF.